This is a list of T cell receptor beta chains from one sample in a study of siplizumab effects on memory and regulatory T cells. Assay: immunoSEQ multiplex PCR; the TCRdb copy retains only in-frame clones and omits some. The sample yields some 100,000 clones, 93% seen once. What was sequenced was CD8+ T cells sorted from blood. The receptors stem from a human donor in good health. Each CDR3 is given with its conserved first and last residue. D genes are given only for firm matches. A row's size may be missing; if present it is once, few, many or a size class.

TRBJ2-3 NA NA 15 TRBV6-4 CASSESAGLTDTQYF TGTGCCAGCAGTGAGTCTGCGGGCCTCACAGATACGCAGTATTTT
TRBJ2-7 NA NA 15 TRBV7-2 CASSVLASSSYEQYF TGTGCCAGCAGCGTCCTAGCGTCGAGCTCCTACGAGCAGTACTTC
TRBJ2-2 TRBD2 NA 19 TRBV9 CASSPRTSGSYLHTGELFF TGTGCCAGCAGCCCACGGACTAGCGGGAGCTATCTACACACCGGGGAGCTGTTTTTT
TRBJ1-1 NA NA 13 TRBV4-2 CASSPSGQTEAFF TGTGCCAGCAGCCCGTCCGGACAGACTGAAGCTTTCTTT
TRBJ1-2 NA NA 15 TRBV10-3 CAISGGGRADYGYTF TGTGCCATCAGTGGGGGAGGGCGGGCCGACTATGGCTACACCTTC
TRBJ2-7 TRBD2 NA 14 TRBV27 CASRTLGGPVEQYF TGTGCCAGCCGTACTTTGGGAGGGCCCGTCGAGCAGTACTTC
TRBJ2-3 NA NA 15 TRBV4-3 CASSQDRIDTDTQYF TGCGCCAGCAGCCAAGATCGGATAGACACAGATACGCAGTATTTT
TRBJ2-7 NA NA 14 TRBV14 CASSQADSAYEQYF TGTGCCAGCAGCCAAGCGGATTCCGCCTACGAGCAGTACTTC
TRBJ1-5 TRBD1 few 16 TRBV4-1 CASSQDPGQGIQPQHF TGCGCCAGCAGCCAAGACCCGGGACAGGGGATCCAGCCCCAGCATTTT
TRBJ2-5 TRBD2 NA 14 TRBV4-1 CASSQTSGSETQYF TGCGCCAGCAGCCAAACTAGCGGGAGCGAGACCCAGTACTTC
TRBJ2-2 NA NA 14 TRBV30 CAWSEDSDTGELFF TGTGCCTGGAGCGAAGACAGCGACACCGGGGAGCTGTTTTTT
TRBJ1-4 NA NA 12 TRBV7-2 CASSFQGWKLFF TGTGCCAGCAGCTTTCAGGGCTGGAAACTGTTTTTT
TRBJ2-7 TRBD1 NA 14 TRBV11-3 CASSPGQGDYEQYF TGTGCCAGCAGCCCGGGACAGGGCGACTACGAGCAGTACTTC
TRBJ2-3 TRBD1 NA 13 TRBV29-1 CSCRDRGGSAQYF TGCAGCTGCCGGGACAGGGGAGGTAGTGCGCAGTATTTT
TRBJ1-2 NA NA 14 TRBV2 CASSEGQGIHGYTF TGTGCCAGCAGTGAAGGCCAGGGAATACATGGCTACACCTTC
TRBJ2-7 NA NA 13 TRBV6-5 CASSYEGMYEQYF TGTGCCAGCAGTTACGAGGGGATGTACGAGCAGTACTTC
TRBJ2-5 TRBD1 once 16 TRBV9 CASSEGGMGALETQYF TGTGCCAGCAGCGAAGGGGGCATGGGAGCTCTAGAGACCCAGTACTTC
TRBJ2-7 NA once 15 TRBV5-3 CARSPTLGGDYEQYF TGTGCCAGAAGCCCCACCTTAGGGGGGGATTACGAGCAGTACTTC
TRBJ2-5 NA NA 14 TRBV29-1 CSVEPTRSYETQYF TGCAGCGTTGAACCGACAAGGTCTTACGAGACCCAGTACTTC
TRBJ2-1 TRBD2 NA 17 TRBV15 CATSRAGLAGGWYEQFF TGTGCCACCAGCAGAGCGGGACTAGCGGGGGGGTGGTATGAGCAGTTCTTC
TRBJ1-5 NA NA 14 TRBV11-2 CASSSGTGNQPQHF TGTGCCAGCAGCTCCGGGACGGGAAATCAGCCCCAGCATTTT
TRBJ1-1 NA NA 15 TRBV19 CASSISTGSLAEAFF TGTGCCAGTAGTATATCAACAGGCTCGTTGGCTGAAGCTTTCTTT
TRBJ2-3 NA NA 16 TRBV27 CASSFLRSGSTDTQYF TGTGCCAGCAGTTTCCTAAGGAGCGGGAGCACAGATACGCAGTATTTT
TRBJ1-1 NA NA 17 TRBV7-6 CASSLAVGGGRNTEAFF TGTGCCAGCAGCTTAGCAGTCGGGGGCGGTCGGAACACTGAAGCTTTCTTT
TRBJ1-2 NA NA 13 TRBV27 CASSLRENYGYTF TGTGCCAGCAGTTTAAGGGAGAACTATGGCTACACCTTC
TRBJ2-1 NA few 14 TRBV29-1 CSVLDRNSYNEQFF TGCAGCGTTCTAGACAGGAACTCCTACAATGAGCAGTTCTTC
TRBJ1-2 NA few 17 TRBV7-3 CASSLTGGVGPNYGYTF TGTGCCAGCAGCTTAACGGGAGGTGTAGGGCCTAACTATGGCTACACCTTC
TRBJ1-1 NA NA 13 TRBV7-9 CASAGLERAEAFF TGTGCCAGCGCGGGACTCGAGCGTGCTGAAGCTTTCTTT
TRBJ2-5 TRBD1 NA 13 TRBV13 CASSPGTEETQYF TGTGCCAGCAGCCCCGGGACAGAAGAGACCCAGTACTTC
TRBJ1-5 NA NA 16 TRBV27 CASSLSGQYSNQPQHF TGTGCCAGCAGTTTATCAGGGCAGTATAGCAATCAGCCCCAGCATTTT
TRBJ1-1 TRBD1 NA 18 TRBV19 CASSTLGDSRAGDTEAFF TGTGCCAGTAGTACCCTTGGGGACAGTAGAGCTGGGGACACTGAAGCTTTCTTT
TRBJ2-1 NA NA 14 TRBV14 CASSQAGTSPEQFF TGTGCCAGCAGCCAAGCGGGGACTTCACCTGAGCAGTTCTTC
TRBJ2-1 NA NA 11 TRBV30 CAWVVAREQFF TGTGCCTGGGTGGTGGCCCGTGAGCAGTTCTTC
TRBJ2-7 NA NA 15 TRBV11-1 CASTPGRAGFNEQYF TGTGCCAGCACCCCGGGGCGGGCGGGATTCAACGAGCAGTACTTC
TRBJ1-1 NA NA 15 TRBV6-6 CASSYSKRGDTEAFF TGTGCCAGCAGTTACTCGAAAAGGGGAGACACTGAAGCTTTCTTT
TRBJ2-2 NA NA 16 TRBV19 CASSIFGTANTGELFF TGTGCCAGTAGTATATTTGGGACGGCGAACACCGGGGAGCTGTTTTTT
TRBJ2-1 NA NA 16 TRBV4-3 CASSQESIFPDNEQFF TGCGCCAGCAGCCAAGAATCCATTTTTCCCGACAATGAGCAGTTCTTC
TRBJ2-7 NA NA 17 TRBV19 CASSGPRGTSLSYEQYF TGTGCCAGTAGTGGACCCAGGGGGACTAGTCTCTCCTACGAGCAGTACTTC
TRBJ2-3 TRBD2 NA 14 TRBV10-1 CASSLAGLSDTQYF TGCGCCAGCAGCTTAGCGGGTTTATCAGATACGCAGTATTTT
TRBJ2-1 NA NA 16 TRBV2 CASSDGRDRSYNEQFF TGTGCCAGCAGTGACGGTCGGGACCGCTCCTACAATGAGCAGTTCTTC
TRBJ2-1 NA NA 13 TRBV19 CASRPTSYNEQFF TGTGCCAGTAGACCCACAAGCTACAATGAGCAGTTCTTC
TRBJ1-2 NA NA 13 TRBV6-5 CASRDSENYGYTF TGTGCCAGCAGGGACAGTGAAAACTATGGCTACACCTTC